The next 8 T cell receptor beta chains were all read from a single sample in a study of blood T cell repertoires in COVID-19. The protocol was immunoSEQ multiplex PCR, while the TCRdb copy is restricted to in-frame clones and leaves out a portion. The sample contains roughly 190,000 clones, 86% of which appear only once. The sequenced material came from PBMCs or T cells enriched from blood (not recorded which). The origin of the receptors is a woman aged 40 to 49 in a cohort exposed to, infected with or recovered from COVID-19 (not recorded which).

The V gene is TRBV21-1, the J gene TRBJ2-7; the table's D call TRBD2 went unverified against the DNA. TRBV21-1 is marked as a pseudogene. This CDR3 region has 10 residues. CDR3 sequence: CARPEPNRYF. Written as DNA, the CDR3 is TGTGCCAGACCCGAGCCGAACCGGTACTTC.

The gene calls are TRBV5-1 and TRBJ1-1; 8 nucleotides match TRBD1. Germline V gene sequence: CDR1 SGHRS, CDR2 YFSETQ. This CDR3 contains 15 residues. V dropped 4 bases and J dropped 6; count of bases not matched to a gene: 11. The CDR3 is CASSPRQGIFAEAFF. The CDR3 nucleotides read TGCGCCAGCAGCCCGAGACAGGGGATTTTCGCTGAAGCTTTCTTT.

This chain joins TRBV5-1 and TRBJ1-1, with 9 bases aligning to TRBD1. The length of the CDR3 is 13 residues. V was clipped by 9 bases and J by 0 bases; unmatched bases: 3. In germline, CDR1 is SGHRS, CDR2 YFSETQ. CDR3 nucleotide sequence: TGCGCCACCCGGGACAGGGTGAACACTGAAGCTTTCTTT. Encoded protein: CATRDRVNTEAFF. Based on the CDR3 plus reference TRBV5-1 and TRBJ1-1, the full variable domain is KAGVTQTPRYLIKTRGQQVTLSCSPISGHRSVSWYQQTPGQGLQFLFEYFSETQRNKGNFPGRFSGRQFSNSRSEMNVSTLELGDSALYLCATRDRVNTEAFFGQGTRLTVV.

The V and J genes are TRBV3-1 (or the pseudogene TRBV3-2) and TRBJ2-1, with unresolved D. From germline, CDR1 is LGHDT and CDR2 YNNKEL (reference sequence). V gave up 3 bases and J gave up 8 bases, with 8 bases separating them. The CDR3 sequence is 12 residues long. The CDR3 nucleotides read TGTGCCAGCAGCCAGAGAGGCGATGAGCAGTTCTTC. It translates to CASSQRGDEQFF.

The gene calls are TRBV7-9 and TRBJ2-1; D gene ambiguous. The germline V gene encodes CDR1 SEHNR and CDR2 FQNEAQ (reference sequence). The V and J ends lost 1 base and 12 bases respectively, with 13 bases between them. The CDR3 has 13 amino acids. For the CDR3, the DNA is TGTGCCAGCAGCTTAGTCGAAGGAACGGGGCAGTTCTTC. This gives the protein CASSLVEGTGQFF.

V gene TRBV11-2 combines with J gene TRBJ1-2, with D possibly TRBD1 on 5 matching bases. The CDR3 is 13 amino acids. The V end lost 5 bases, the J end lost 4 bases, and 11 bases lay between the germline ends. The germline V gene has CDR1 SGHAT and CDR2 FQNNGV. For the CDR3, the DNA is TGTGCCAGCAGCGCCCGGACACCCTATGGCTACACCTTC. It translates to CASSARTPYGYTF.

The CDR3 DNA reads TGTGCCAGCAGTTACGGGGAAGAGACCCAGTACTTC. Translation: CASSYGEETQYF. This chain links TRBV28 with TRBJ2-5; D might be TRBD2 (5 bases). The V gene's germline CDR1 is MDHEN and CDR2 SYDVKM. The CDR3 length is 12 residues. Trimming stripped 4 bases from V and 3 bases from J, with 6 bases between.

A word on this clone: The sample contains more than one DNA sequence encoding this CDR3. CDR3 nucleotide sequence: TGTGCCAGCAGCTTTGGCCCCAACACTGAAGCTTTCTTT. Its translation: CASSFGPNTEAFF. The genes are TRBV7-9 and TRBJ1-1; D remains ambiguous. Trimming stripped 3 bases from V and 2 bases from J, with 7 bases between. CDR3 length: 13 residues. The germline V gene has CDR1 SEHNR and CDR2 FQNEAQ (reference sequence). Together with reference TRBV7-9 and TRBJ1-1, the CDR3 gives the full variable domain: DTGVSQNPRHKITKRGQNVTFRCDPISEHNRLYWYRQTLGQGPEFLTYFQNEAQLEKSRLLSDRFSAERPKGSFSTLEIQRTEQGDSAMYLCASSFGPNTEAFFGQGTRLTVV.